The next 28 T cell receptor beta chains were all read from a single sample in a study of blood T cell repertoires in COVID-19. Assay used: immunoSEQ multiplex PCR; TCRdb lists only in-frame clones, some missing. The sample yields some 43,000 clones, approximately 84% seen once. Sequencing input: peripheral blood. The receptors derive from a man aged 50-60 years with active or convalescent COVID-19.

The chain has TRBV13 and TRBJ2-1, with D perhaps TRBD1 (7 bases). Germline assignment: CDR1 PRHDT and CDR2 FYEKMQ (reference sequence). Between the trimmed V and J ends, which lost 2 bases and 3 bases, there was a span of 11 bases. The length of the CDR3 is 15 residues. The CDR3 is CASSLRQGGYNEQFF. CDR3 sequence (DNA): TGTGCCAGCAGCTTAAGGCAGGGGGGCTACAATGAGCAGTTCTTC.

The genes are TRBV6-5 and TRBJ2-7; D remains ambiguous. The CDR3 contains 13 residues. V lost 4 bases and J 7 bases, leaving 14 bases between the germline ends. The germline gives CDR1 MNHEY, CDR2 SVGAGI. The CDR3 sequence: CASSLNNPREQYF. CDR3 DNA sequence: TGTGCCAGCAGTTTAAACAACCCGAGGGAGCAGTACTTC.

The CDR3 DNA follows: TGCGCCAGCAGCCATAACCTTAAAGGGACTAGCTCGGGGGAGCAGTACTTC. The encoded protein is CASSHNLKGTSSGEQYF. V and J are TRBV5-1 and TRBJ2-7; 9 positions agree with TRBD2. CDR3 length: 17 amino acids. Germline CDR1 and CDR2: SGHRS and YFSETQ. V shed 4 bases and J 7 bases; nucleotides not matched to a gene: 18.

The chain joins TRBV7-9 to TRBJ2-3; the D gene is possibly TRBD1 (6 bases). V dropped 1 base and J dropped 4 bases, with 18 bases sitting between them. This CDR3 comprises 17 residues. The V gene's germline CDR1 is SEHNR and CDR2 FQNEAQ (reference sequence). The DNA for the CDR3 is TGTGCCAGCAGCTTAGAGTGGGACACACCGGAGGCAGATACGCAGTATTTT. Translation: CASSLEWDTPEADTQYF.

The chain links TRBV30 to TRBJ1-1, with no clear D. Germline loops: CDR1 GTSNPN, CDR2 SVGIG (reference sequence). The V end was cut by 2 bases, the J end by 1 base, with 8 bases between. There are 13 residues in the CDR3. CDR3: CAWSRQANTEAFF. In DNA form, the CDR3 reads TGTGCCTGGAGTCGCCAGGCGAACACTGAAGCTTTCTTT.

The J gene is TRBJ2-7, the V gene TRBV7-9, with D possibly matching TRBD2 (5 bases). Germline CDR1 reads SEHNR; CDR2 reads FQNEAQ (reference sequence). V lost 6 bases, J lost 3 bases, and 9 bases lay in between. The CDR3 contains 12 residues. CDR3 sequence reads: CASSLANYEQYF. CDR3 DNA sequence: TGTGCCAGCAGTCTAGCAAACTACGAGCAGTACTTC.

This chain links TRBV24-1 with TRBJ2-3; D is possibly TRBD1 (6 bases). CDR1 is KGHDR and CDR2 is SFDVKD in the germline V gene. The ends were cut back, 4 bases at V and 5 bases at J, with 9 bases in the middle. The CDR3 is made up of 13 amino acids. CDR3 bases: TGTGCCACCAGTGAGGGGGCGAAAGATACGCAGTATTTT. It specifies CATSEGAKDTQYF.

The chain has TRBV7-2 and TRBJ2-5; 8 bases map to TRBD1. V gave up 4 bases and J gave up 4 bases; unmatched junction bases: 8. The CDR3 length is 15 residues. Germline CDR1 SGHTA, CDR2 FQGNSA. The CDR3 region is CASSSDRGVGETQYF. For the CDR3, the DNA is TGTGCCAGCAGCTCCGACAGGGGTGTTGGAGAGACCCAGTACTTC.

CDR3 sequence (DNA): TGTGCCAGCAGCTCTAGCGGGGGGGCGTTAGAGACCCAGTACTTC. Protein: CASSSSGGALETQYF. This chain joins TRBV7-3 and TRBJ2-5, with 12 bases lining up with TRBD2. This CDR3 has 15 amino acids. Looked up from germline, CDR1 is SGHTA and CDR2 is FQGTGA. Trimming took 4 bases from V and 4 from J; bases not matched to a gene: 4.

The CDR3 protein is CSGSQGGGYNEQFF. For the CDR3, the DNA is TGCAGCGGATCACAGGGAGGGGGCTACAATGAGCAGTTCTTC. The chain employs TRBV29-1 and TRBJ2-1; D is perhaps TRBD2 (7 bases). V was cut by 7 bases and J by 3 bases, with 16 bases left in between. CDR3 length: 14 residues. In germline, CDR1 is SQVTM, CDR2 ANQGSEA.

The gene calls are TRBV7-9 and TRBJ1-2, with TRBD1 matching 8 bases. CDR1 and CDR2 from the germline V gene are SEHNR and FQNEAQ (reference sequence). The CDR3 totals 15 residues. V shed 0 bases, J shed 3 bases, and the junction held 3 bases outside the gene matches. CDR3: CASSLAQGADYGYTF. The CDR3 coding sequence is TGTGCCAGCAGCTTAGCTCAGGGGGCTGACTATGGCTACACCTTC.

The V gene is TRBV19, the J gene TRBJ1-1, with 10 bases lining up with TRBD1. The germline gives CDR1 LNHDA, CDR2 SQIVND (reference sequence). The CDR3 covers 17 residues. After removal of 5 bases from V and 5 bases from J, the junction contained 14 bases not matched to a gene. CDR3 loop: CASSPRGGQGWETEAFF. The DNA for the CDR3 is TGTGCCAGTAGTCCCAGGGGGGGACAGGGGTGGGAGACTGAAGCTTTCTTT.

The chain links TRBV2 to TRBJ2-1; possibly TRBD2 for D (5 bases). The CDR3 length is 15 residues. Per the germline V gene, CDR1 is SNHLY and CDR2 is FYNNEI. Deletions cut 6 bases from V and 0 bases from J, with 12 bases between. CDR3 amino acids: CASRADVGSYNEQFF. Here the CDR3 DNA reads TGTGCCAGCAGAGCGGACGTAGGCTCCTACAATGAGCAGTTCTTC.

J is TRBJ1-1 and V is TRBV6-5; 8 positions agree with TRBD1. V was pared by 5 bases and J by 5 bases, with 10 bases of the junction left unmatched. The V gene's germline CDR1 is MNHEY and CDR2 SVGAGI. The CDR3 length is 15 residues. The CDR3 DNA reads TGTGCCAGCAGTAGAGGGACAGGAAGGGAGACTGAAGCTTTCTTT. Protein: CASSRGTGRETEAFF.

This chain links TRBV5-6 with TRBJ1-2; 10 bases map to TRBD1. This CDR3 has 15 residues. In germline, CDR1 is SGHDT, CDR2 YYEEEE. With 4 bases clipped from V and 4 bases from J, the junction kept 7 bases outside the gene matches. The CDR3 DNA reads TGTGCCAGCAGCCCCGGGACAGGGGTTGTCTATGGCTACACCTTC. This codes for CASSPGTGVVYGYTF.

CDR3 nucleotides: TGCGCCAGCAGCTCGGGACAGGGAACCAACACTGAAGCTTTCTTT. It yields the protein CASSSGQGTNTEAFF. V usage is TRBV5-1 and J usage is TRBJ1-1; 9 nucleotides line up with TRBD1. The germline CDR1 and CDR2 sequences are SGHRS and YFSETQ. Unmatched junction bases numbered 5, after V lost 3 bases and J lost 2 bases. This CDR3 is 15 amino acids long.

This chain connects TRBV4-1 to TRBJ1-5, with 9 positions matching TRBD1. CDR1 MGHRA and CDR2 YSYEKL come from the germline V gene. The CDR3 runs 15 residues. V lost 7 bases and J lost 0; bases outside the gene matches: 4. CDR3 protein: CASTDRGYSNQPQHF. CDR3 nucleotide sequence: TGCGCCAGCACGGACAGGGGATATAGCAATCAGCCCCAGCATTTT.

This CDR3 is CASSPQGAGEYEQYF. The CDR3 DNA reads TGTGCCAGCAGCCCGCAAGGGGCGGGGGAGTACGAGCAGTACTTC. The chain is built from TRBV7-6 and TRBJ2-7; 7 positions match TRBD2. The CDR3 is made up of 15 amino acids. In germline, CDR1 is SGHVS, CDR2 FNYEAQ. J gave up 4 bases and V 5 bases, and 11 bases lay outside the gene matches.

V and J are TRBV7-2 and TRBJ2-3, with D hard to call. Deletions cut 1 base from V and 1 base from J, with 6 bases between. The V gene's germline CDR1 is SGHTA and CDR2 FQGNSA. The CDR3 length is 14 residues. In DNA form, the CDR3 reads TGTGCCAGCAGCTTAGTATCCGGCACAGATACGCAGTATTTT. This sequence encodes CASSLVSGTDTQYF.

The chain carries TRBV3-1 (or the pseudogene TRBV3-2) and TRBJ2-3; D unresolved. This CDR3 contains 13 residues. CDR1 and CDR2 from the germline V gene are LGHDT and YNNKEL (reference sequence). Trimming removed 1 base at V and 2 bases at J, with 4 bases between. The CDR3 DNA is TGTGCCAGCAGCCAAGGGCTCACAGATACGCAGTATTTT. This translates into CASSQGLTDTQYF.

The chain combines TRBV2 with TRBJ1-2; a possible D gene is TRBD1 (5 bases). V was clipped by 2 bases and J by 8 bases, with 15 bases between them. The germline gives CDR1 SNHLY, CDR2 FYNNEI. The CDR3 length is 14 residues. CDR3 region: CASSELTVTGGYTF. In DNA, the CDR3 is TGTGCCAGCAGTGAACTGACAGTCACCGGGGGCTACACCTTC.

The V call is TRBV12-3 or TRBV12-4, the J call TRBJ2-5, with D possibly matching TRBD2 (6 bases). Trimming removed 3 bases at V and 4 bases at J, with 9 bases between. This CDR3 has 13 residues. CDR3 DNA sequence: TGTGCCAGCAGTTTGGGGACTGTAGAGACCCAGTACTTC. It is translated as CASSLGTVETQYF.

This clone was counted between two and nine times. The rearrangement links TRBV30 to TRBJ2-1; 9 nucleotides match TRBD2. Trimming took 1 base from V and 7 from J; bases not matched to a gene: 14. Per germline, CDR1 GTSNPN and CDR2 SVGIG (reference sequence). The CDR3 covers 17 residues. The chain's CDR3 is CAWSGRRASGVSNEQFF. In nucleotides, the CDR3 is TGTGCCTGGAGTGGACGCCGGGCTAGCGGGGTTTCAAATGAGCAGTTCTTC.

The chain carries TRBV30 and TRBJ2-5; D not resolved. V was trimmed by 2 bases and J by 5 bases, leaving 6 bases between them. The CDR3 runs to 11 residues. Germline V lookup: CDR1 GTSNPN, CDR2 SVGIG (reference sequence). The CDR3 spells CAWSSRETQYF. The CDR3 DNA sequence: TGTGCCTGGAGTAGTCGGGAGACCCAGTACTTC.

The V gene is TRBV3-1 (or the pseudogene TRBV3-2), the J gene TRBJ1-4; D is possibly TRBD1 (5 bases). V lost 2 bases, J lost 0 bases, and 13 bases lay in between. Germline V gene lookup returns CDR1 LGHDT and CDR2 YNNKEL (reference sequence). This CDR3 is built from 17 residues. Here the CDR3 reads CASSQFGQGPTNEKLFF. CDR3 sequence (DNA): TGTGCCAGCAGCCAATTCGGGCAGGGTCCAACTAATGAAAAACTGTTTTTT.

V and J are TRBV7-2 and TRBJ1-2; no definite D call. Deletions cut 1 base from V and 2 bases from J, with 11 bases between. The CDR3 consists of 15 residues. CDR1 is SGHTA and CDR2 is FQGNSA in the germline V gene. The CDR3 region has the DNA TGTGCCAGCAGCTTAGACAGCCAAGTCAACTATGGCTACACCTTC. This translates into CASSLDSQVNYGYTF.

CDR3 sequence reads: CASSSDRASGNTIYF. The CDR3 DNA sequence: TGTGCCAGCTCGTCCGACAGGGCTAGTGGAAACACCATATATTTT. The V gene is TRBV18, the J gene TRBJ1-3; 7 bases align to TRBD1. The CDR3 consists of 15 residues. With V trimmed by 6 bases and J by 3 bases, 8 bases remained unmatched. Germline V gene lookup returns CDR1 KGHSH and CDR2 LQKENI.

This sequence joins TRBV12-3 or TRBV12-4 and TRBJ2-7, with D perhaps TRBD2 (7 bases). V was clipped by 7 bases and J by 3 bases, with 13 bases between them. This CDR3 comprises 13 residues. The CDR3 sequence is CASTPRGGYEQYF. The CDR3 DNA sequence: TGTGCCAGCACCCCGAGGGGGGGCTACGAGCAGTACTTC.